This entry concerns a single T cell receptor beta chain. Sequenced by immunoSEQ multiplex PCR; TCRdb stores in-frame clones only, minus some. Among around 220,000 clones listed, roughly nine tenths were seen once. Seattle patients were enrolled during active infection and followed longitudinally. Germline V gene sequence: CDR1 MNHEY, CDR2 SVGAGI. CDR3 length: 14 amino acids. V trimming: 6 bases; J trimming: 7 bases; junction bases outside the gene matches: 11. The data stem from a study of blood T cell repertoires in COVID-19. Study information: There were acute and convalescent COVID-19 samples, and they came from the United States, Italy and Spain.

The clonotype was recovered from a woman aged 45 to 65 with COVID-19, enrolled during active disease. The V and J genes are TRBV6-5 and TRBJ1-2; 7 positions agree with TRBD1. The sequenced material came from peripheral blood. The CDR3: CASSHRGQITGYTF. The CDR3 nucleotides are TGTGCCAGCAGCCATAGGGGGCAGATCACTGGCTACACCTTC.